Below are 2 T cell receptor beta chains sequenced from a single sample in a study of blood T cells in healthy people across ages. Next came a second PCR, run for about 6 to 11 cycles, which used a sample-barcoded 5' primer along with a J-beta primer mix. Each CDR3 protein is one row after TCRdb ran MiXCR on the 5' RACE reads. The sample shows about 280,000 distinct CDR3 sequences, 25% to 30% of them seen only once. Input material: blood. Receptor source: a woman aged 70-85 years in good health.

As for this clonotype: A much more abundant neighbour one base away suggests this may be a read error. The chain recombines TRBV27 with TRBJ2-5, with 9 nucleotides matching TRBD2. The tail of the sequence fits TRBJ2-1 better, so the J call may be wrong. Germline V CDR1 and CDR2: MNHEY, SMNVEV (reference sequence). The CDR3 loop spans 16 amino acids. The DNA of the CDR3 is TGTGCCAGCAGTTTAGCTAGCGGGGCCCTTTTTAATGGGCAGTTCTTC. It codes for CASSLASGALFNGQFF.

V and J are TRBV29-1 and TRBJ1-1; D not resolved. Trimming pared 6 bases from V and 4 bases from J, leaving 12 bases between. The germline gives CDR1 SQVTM, CDR2 ANQGSEA. The CDR3 loop spans 12 amino acids. In DNA form, the CDR3 reads TGCAGCGTACTAGGATGGGGCACTGAAGCTTTCTTT. Translating gives CSVLGWGTEAFF.